This TCR beta chain was observed in a study of cytomegalovirus exposure and HLA in healthy donors. Donors in the study were healthy people who gave bone marrow. Study-level findings and limits: While the bulk of TCR sequences proved rare, some public TCRs turned up in many donors. Presence/absence analysis assumed near-uniform sequencing depth across donors. Being indistinguishable, some V segments were excluded, TRBV6-2 and TRBV6-3 among them.

Use of 60 Vbeta and 13 Jbeta primers characterized the PCR. The table came from immunoSEQ multiplex PCR; TCRdb's copy has only in-frame clones and leaves some out. The sample has approximately 150,000 clones; around 72% are singletons. Ten or more counts support this clone. Its antigen is unidentified. Germline V gene data show CDR1 as LGHNA and CDR2 as YSLEER. V gave up 0 bases and J gave up 1 base, with 7 bases separating them. This CDR3 region has 16 residues. Material: PBMCs. The chain recombines TRBV4-3 with TRBJ2-6, with D possibly TRBD1 on 6 matching bases. The source of this sequence is a man aged 40-49 years in good health and CMV-seronegative. This chain's CDR3 is CASSQDTGSGANVLTF. CDR3 bases: TGCGCCAGCAGCCAAGATACAGGGTCTGGGGCCAACGTCCTGACTTTC.